The rows below give T cell receptor beta chains drawn from one sample of a study of graft-versus-host responses after intestinal transplantation. TCRdb keeps only in-frame clones here, not all; method: immunoSEQ multiplex PCR. The sample holds more than 65,000 clones, approximately 90% seen once. These receptors' targets are unknown. The sample in question was unstimulated CD8+ T cells sorted from spleen or lymph node cells, obtained before transplant. These receptor sequences come from a human donor who was the organ donor for an intestinal transplant. Each CDR3 is given without its conserved first and last residue.

V gene,J gene,CDR3 protein
TRBV12-5,TRBJ2-1,ASGHSPGQGPSDEQF
TRBV13,TRBJ1-1,ASRVGDTEAF
TRBV10-2,TRBJ1-2,AIGSFRVTGTLVAPGYT
TRBV5-5,TRBJ1-1,ASSLVVANTEAF
TRBV6-1,TRBJ2-7,ASRQEDSYEQY
TRBV19,TRBJ2-2,ASSIGTGLSGELF
TRBV4-1,TRBJ2-5,ASSQEGLAGVETQY
TRBV5-4,TRBJ2-7,ASSFGGYEQY
TRBV13,TRBJ2-1,ASSPSGLSSYNEQF
TRBV7-9,TRBJ2-2,ASSTNRDEGELF
TRBV5-4,TRBJ2-7,ASSSKTADYEQY
TRBV6-5,TRBJ2-1,ASSLGGARYNEQF
TRBV9,TRBJ2-3,ASSVDPPGGTDTQY
TRBV5-6,TRBJ2-7,ASRSTSGSSYEQY
TRBV11-3,TRBJ2-3,ASSSTSPDTQY
TRBV10-3,-,AIRTGGVSHEQY
TRBV5-1,TRBJ2-7,ASSLYLGQPFYEQY
TRBV23-1,TRBJ1-1,ASSQCRDRGRDTEAF
TRBV9,TRBJ2-3,ASSPDSDTQY
TRBV5-5,TRBJ1-2,ASSPIGPNYGYT
TRBV7-6,TRBJ2-2,ASSLALWAGSPGELF
TRBV2,TRBJ2-1,ASSLGLAGAYNEQF